This T cell receptor (beta chain) was sequenced for a study of shared clonotypes between healthy human individuals. The junction had 3 bases not matched to a gene; V was cut back by 3 bases and J by 8 bases. The CDR3 consists of 13 residues. Germline assignment: CDR1 SGHNT and CDR2 YYREEE (reference sequence). Positively selected for CCR7, the CD45RO-negative cells used as naive CD8 cells excluded terminally differentiated effector memory CD45RA+ cells. Produced via immunoSEQ multiplex PCR; TCRdb's table is partial and in-frame only. The sample records roughly 570,000 clones, roughly 98% being singletons.

The rearrangement uses TRBV5-4 and TRBJ2-1, with TRBD1 matching over 9 bases. The source material was naive CD8+ T cells sorted from blood. The receptor's source is a man younger than 45 in good health. CDR3 DNA sequence: TGTGCCAGCAGCTGGGACAGGGAAGATGAGCAGTTCTTC. Its translation is CASSWDREDEQFF.